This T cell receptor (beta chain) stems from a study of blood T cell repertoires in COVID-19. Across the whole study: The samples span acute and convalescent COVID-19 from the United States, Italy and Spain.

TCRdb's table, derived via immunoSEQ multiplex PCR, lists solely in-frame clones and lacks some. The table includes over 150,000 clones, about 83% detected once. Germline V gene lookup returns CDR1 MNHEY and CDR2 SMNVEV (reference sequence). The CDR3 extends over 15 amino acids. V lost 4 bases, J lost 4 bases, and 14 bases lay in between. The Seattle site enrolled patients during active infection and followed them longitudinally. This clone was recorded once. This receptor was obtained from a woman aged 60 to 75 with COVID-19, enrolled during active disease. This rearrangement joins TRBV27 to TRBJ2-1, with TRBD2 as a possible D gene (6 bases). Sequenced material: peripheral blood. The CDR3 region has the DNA TGTGCCAGCAGTTCAGGGACTCCCGGGTACAATGAGCAGTTCTTC. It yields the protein CASSSGTPGYNEQFF.